Below, 27 T cell receptor beta chains from the same sample are listed, as sequenced in a study of regulatory T cells in long-lasting Graves disease. Regarding time point: persistent/refractory GD, antithyroid drugs over 5 years with positive TRAb. Scientists built the TCR library using RNA that was extracted from PBMCs. To make TCR beta libraries, researchers used iRepertoire HTBI primers and Arm-PCR of CDR3 regions. TCRdb re-derived calls from the multiplex PCR reads in MiXCR, one entry per CDR3 protein. The table records 500,000 to 800,000 distinct CDR3 sequences, approximately 29% of them present only once. Specimen: peripheral blood mononuclear cells (PBMCs), collected when the disease was refractory, from a patient treated with antithyroid drugs. All receptors derive from a female donor with Graves disease.

The chain uses TRBV20-1 and TRBJ2-3; 7 bases align to TRBD2. This CDR3 spans 12 amino acids. The V and J ends lost 3 bases and 5 bases, in that order; junction bases with no gene match: 2. CDR1 and CDR2 from the germline V gene are DFQATT and SNEGSKA (reference sequence). The CDR3 DNA sequence: TGCAGTGCTAGTCCGGGGGGAGATACGCAGTATTTT. Its protein is CSASPGGDTQYF.

V is TRBV11-2 and J is TRBJ2-7; D uncertain. The length of the CDR3 is 14 residues. V shed 2 bases and J shed 0 bases, with 8 bases lying between them. Per germline, CDR1 SGHAT and CDR2 FQNNGV. CDR3: CASSLMTASYEQYF. DNA of the CDR3: TGTGCCAGCAGCTTAATGACGGCCTCCTACGAGCAGTACTTC.

The sample holds many counts of this clonotype. This chain joins TRBV11-2 and TRBJ1-2, with D possibly TRBD1 on 5 matching bases. V was shortened by 0 bases and J by 4 bases, with 12 bases between the two germline ends. Germline CDR1 SGHAT, CDR2 FQNNGV. The CDR3 length is 15 residues. Here the CDR3 reads CASSLDPGGSYGYTF. The CDR3 DNA is TGTGCCAGCAGCTTAGACCCGGGGGGTAGCTATGGCTACACCTTC.

The chain recombines TRBV10-3 with TRBJ2-7, with 7 bases identical to TRBD1. Losses at the gene ends were 8 bases for V and 6 bases for J; bases not matched to a gene: 10. The CDR3 runs to 13 residues. Germline loops: CDR1 ENHRY, CDR2 SYGVKD. For the CDR3, the DNA is TGTGCCATCGGAAGACAGGGAGAGGGCGAGCAGTACTTC. Protein sequence: CAIGRQGEGEQYF.

The V gene is TRBV5-1, the J gene TRBJ2-7; 9 nucleotides align to TRBD2. Germline V gene sequence: CDR1 SGHRS, CDR2 YFSETQ. CDR3 length equals 14 residues. Trimming at V came to 4 bases and at J to 6 bases, leaving 8 bases not matched to a gene. The CDR3 coding sequence is TGCGCCAGCAGCCACGGGACTAGCTCGAGCGAGCAGTACTTC. It is translated as CASSHGTSSSEQYF.

This clonotype was seen only a few times. The chain uses TRBV6-1 and TRBJ2-7; D possibly corresponds to TRBD2 (5 bases). This CDR3 has 14 amino acids. CDR1 MNHNS and CDR2 SASEGT come from the germline V gene. V was pared by 0 bases and J by 6 bases, with 12 bases between. The CDR3 reads CASSEATRESEQYF. The CDR3 region has the DNA TGTGCCAGCAGTGAAGCTACAAGGGAGAGCGAGCAGTACTTC.

This chain links TRBV7-2 with TRBJ2-3, with D unresolved. CDR1 is SGHTA and CDR2 is FQGNSA in the germline V gene. The CDR3 length is 13 residues. V lost 5 bases to trimming and J lost 2 bases, with 8 bases between them. CDR3: CASSHGHTDTQYF. The CDR3 DNA reads TGTGCCAGCAGCCACGGGCACACAGATACGCAGTATTTT.

This chain links TRBV5-1 with TRBJ2-7; 9 bases align to TRBD1. CDR1 and CDR2 from the germline V gene are SGHRS and YFSETQ. Trimming took 4 bases from V and 3 from J; bases not matched to a gene: 11. CDR3 length: 16 residues. The CDR3 loop is CASSSGTGTHNYEQYF. CDR3 DNA: TGCGCCAGCAGCAGCGGGACAGGGACGCACAACTACGAGCAGTACTTC.

The chain links TRBV29-1 to TRBJ1-1; tentatively, D is TRBD1 (6 bases). Germline values: CDR1 SQVTM, CDR2 ANQGSEA. The V gene lost 6 bases and the J gene lost 0 bases, with 14 bases spanning the gap. This CDR3 is built from 14 residues. The CDR3 DNA reads as TGCAGCGTAAAAGAAAGGACAGTGAACACTGAAGCTTTCTTT. Encoded protein: CSVKERTVNTEAFF.

This clonotype showed up just a few times. The chain joins TRBV20-1 to TRBJ2-5; the D gene is possibly TRBD1 (6 bases). There are 13 residues in the CDR3. Germline V gives CDR1 DFQATT, CDR2 SNEGSKA (reference sequence). V lost 5 bases and J lost 0, with 10 bases in between. The CDR3 nucleotides read TGCAGTGCTGGGGGCCTATACCAAGAGACCCAGTACTTC. This translates into CSAGGLYQETQYF.

The V and J genes are TRBV11-2 and TRBJ1-2, with unresolved D. V was cut by 5 bases and J by 4 bases, with 17 bases left in between. The germline V gene encodes CDR1 SGHAT and CDR2 FQNNGV. The CDR3 runs 15 residues. CDR3 DNA: TGTGCCAGCAGCCCTCGGGTCCTATTCCCCTATGGCTACACCTTC. Translating it yields CASSPRVLFPYGYTF.

The rearrangement links TRBV10-3 to TRBJ2-5; possible D gene TRBD2, 5 bases. There are 16 residues in the CDR3. V lost 0 bases and J lost 5, with 16 bases in between. Germline V gene data show CDR1 as ENHRY and CDR2 as SYGVKD. The CDR3 DNA sequence: TGTGCCATCAGTGAGTCTACGGGGATTCTTGGCGAGACCCAGTACTTC. It translates to CAISESTGILGETQYF.

This clonotype has a handful of counts. The chain joins TRBV7-9 to TRBJ1-1, with a possible D match to TRBD1 (5 bases). V shed 4 bases and J shed 7 bases, with 10 bases lying between them. CDR1 is SEHNR and CDR2 is FQNEAQ in the germline V gene (reference sequence). The CDR3 runs 12 residues. The CDR3 bases are TGTGCCAGCAGCTCGGGACCGGGTGAAGCTTTCTTT. This encodes CASSSGPGEAFF.

The chain recombines TRBV6-1 with TRBJ2-6; D remains ambiguous. Trimming removed 4 bases from V and 0 bases from J, with 7 bases in between. Per germline, CDR1 MNHNS and CDR2 SASEGT. The CDR3 runs 15 residues. DNA of the CDR3: TGTGCCAGCAGTGTACAGCTCTCTGGGGCCAACGTCCTGACTTTC. It is translated as CASSVQLSGANVLTF.

The gene calls are TRBV6-1 and TRBJ2-1; TRBD2 might be the D (6 bases). Looked up from germline, CDR1 is MNHNS and CDR2 is SASEGT. The V gene lost 1 base and the J gene lost 4 bases, with 14 bases spanning the gap. The CDR3 is made up of 16 amino acids. This CDR3 reads CASSEVPRGVYNEQFF. CDR3 in DNA: TGTGCCAGCAGTGAAGTGCCCCGCGGGGTTTACAATGAGCAGTTCTTC.

The sample holds a few counts of this clonotype. The CDR3 sequence is CASGPAETYNEQFF. DNA for the CDR3: TGTGCCAGCGGCCCCGCGGAGACCTACAATGAGCAGTTCTTC. The chain uses TRBV2 and TRBJ2-1; D remains unclear. Trimming left V 8 bases short and J 2 bases short, with 13 bases between. CDR3 length equals 14 residues. Germline V CDR1 and CDR2: SNHLY, FYNNEI. Based on the CDR3 plus reference TRBV2 and TRBJ2-1, the full variable domain is EPEVTQTPSHQVTQMGQEVILRCVPISNHLYFYWYRQILGQKVEFLVSFYNNEISEKSEIFDDQFSVERPDGSNFTLKIRSTKLEDSAMYFCASGPAETYNEQFFGPGTRLTVL.

This clonotype has more than one count but fewer than ten. The chain has TRBV6-1 and TRBJ1-1; a possible D gene is TRBD1 (6 bases). The CDR3 sequence is 14 residues long. The germline V gene has CDR1 MNHNS and CDR2 SASEGT. V was clipped by 6 bases and J by 5 bases, with 16 bases between them. CDR3 bases: TGTGCCAGCAGCCCGACAGGAATGGTAACTGAAGCTTTCTTT. It yields the protein CASSPTGMVTEAFF.

The sample holds many counts of this clonotype. This rearrangement joins TRBV2 to TRBJ2-7, with TRBD1 as a possible D gene (5 bases). With 7 bases removed from V and 2 bases from J, the gap between germline ends came to 9 bases. CDR3 length equals 12 residues. CDR1 is SNHLY and CDR2 is FYNNEI in the germline V gene. The DNA of the CDR3 is TGTGCCAGCATGACAGCCGCCTACGAGCAGTACTTC. Translated, it gives CASMTAAYEQYF.

The rearrangement joins TRBV7-3 to TRBJ2-1; D unresolved. Germline V lookup: CDR1 SGHTA, CDR2 FQGTGA. This CDR3 has 15 residues. With 5 bases removed from V and 0 bases from J, the gap between germline ends came to 11 bases. In nucleotides, the CDR3 is TGTGCCAGCAGCCCTCGACCCGACTCCTACAATGAGCAGTTCTTC. Residues: CASSPRPDSYNEQFF.

This clonotype came up a few times. The gene calls are TRBV18 and TRBJ1-2, with D tentatively TRBD1 (5 bases). Trimming removed 3 bases at V and 7 bases at J, with 18 bases between. This CDR3 has 15 residues. Germline values: CDR1 KGHSH, CDR2 LQKENI. CDR3 protein: CASSPSAGRFGGYTF. CDR3 sequence (DNA): TGTGCCAGCTCACCCTCGGCAGGGAGGTTTGGTGGCTACACCTTC. The entire variable domain, with the rest obtained from reference TRBV18 and TRBJ1-2, is as follows: NAGVMQNPRHLVRRRGQEARLRCSPMKGHSHVYWYRQLPEEGLKFMVYLQKENIIDESGMPKERFSAEFPKEGPSILRIQQVVRGDSAAYFCASSPSAGRFGGYTFGSGTRLTVV.

This chain uses TRBV27 with TRBJ2-6, with a weak D call TRBD2 (5 bases). There are 18 residues in the CDR3. V shed 4 bases and J shed 2 bases, with 18 bases lying between them. Germline lookup yields CDR1 MNHEY and CDR2 SMNVEV (reference sequence). CDR3 in amino acids: CASSSIRTGSTGANVLTF. In nucleotides, the CDR3 is TGTGCCAGCAGTTCTATAAGGACGGGAAGTACTGGGGCCAACGTCCTGACTTTC.

The rearrangement uses TRBV29-1 and TRBJ2-1, with 10 bases aligning to TRBD2. The CDR3 covers 13 residues. Germline CDR1 and CDR2: SQVTM and ANQGSEA. The V gene end was trimmed by 8 bases and the J gene end by 13 bases; junction bases not matched to a gene: 14. The CDR3 spells CSIAGGPQETQFF. Here the CDR3 DNA reads TGCAGCATAGCGGGAGGACCTCAAGAGACCCAGTTCTTC.

The chain uses TRBV20-1 and TRBJ1-1; D perhaps matches TRBD1 (5 bases). Germline values: CDR1 DFQATT, CDR2 SNEGSKA (reference sequence). The CDR3 spans 13 residues. Trimming removed 3 bases from V and 0 bases from J, with 8 bases in between. The CDR3 region has the DNA TGCAGTGCTAGTGGACACGTGAACACTGAAGCTTTCTTT. It specifies CSASGHVNTEAFF.

The chain couples TRBV12-5 to TRBJ2-7; TRBD1 agrees at 8 bases. Trimming removed 6 bases from V and 5 bases from J; junction bases left unmatched: 6. The CDR3 has 13 amino acids. Looked up from germline, CDR1 is LGHNT and CDR2 is FRNRAP. The CDR3 loop is CASGSRTGHEQYF. DNA of the CDR3: TGTGCTAGTGGATCCCGGACAGGGCACGAGCAGTACTTC.

This clonotype was counted a few times. The chain combines TRBV28 with TRBJ2-7, with 10 bases lining up with TRBD1. Trimming at V came to 5 bases and at J to 1 base, leaving 8 bases not matched to a gene. The germline V gene encodes CDR1 MDHEN and CDR2 SYDVKM. The CDR3 runs 16 residues. The DNA of the CDR3 is TGTGCCAGCAGTGTGGGGGACAGGGGCCTTTCCTACGAGCAGTACTTC. Its translation: CASSVGDRGLSYEQYF.

V usage is TRBV20-1 and J usage is TRBJ2-2; 7 nucleotides agree with TRBD2. The CDR3 loop spans 13 amino acids. The V gene's germline CDR1 is DFQATT and CDR2 SNEGSKA (reference sequence). Trimming at V came to 3 bases and at J to 4 bases, leaving 2 bases not matched to a gene. CDR3 residues: CSARWEGTGELFF. The CDR3 coding sequence is TGCAGTGCTAGGTGGGAGGGCACCGGGGAGCTGTTTTTT.

This clonotype has a handful of counts. The rearrangement joins TRBV20-1 to TRBJ2-5; TRBD1 or TRBD2 may be the D gene (5 bases each). Trimming shortened V by 0 bases and J by 0 bases, and 11 bases separated the two germline ends. This CDR3 comprises 15 residues. In germline, CDR1 is DFQATT, CDR2 SNEGSKA (reference sequence). The DNA of the CDR3 is TGCAGTGCTAGAGATGGGACCGACCACCAAGAGACCCAGTACTTC. As protein: CSARDGTDHQETQYF.